These 11 T cell receptor beta chains came from one sample sequenced in a study of cytomegalovirus exposure and HLA in healthy donors. PCR used 60 Vbeta primers and 13 Jbeta primers. This table comes from immunoSEQ multiplex PCR, and its TCRdb copy is limited to in-frame clones, with some not included. The listing records 150,000 to 200,000 clones. Sequencing was carried out using PBMCs. The receptor set was obtained from a man aged 25-45 years in good health and CMV-seronegative.

Note on this clone: Other DNA sequences in this sample translate to the same CDR3. The CDR3 nucleotides read TGTGCCAGCTCACCGCTAGCGGGAGTAGGGACAGATACGCAGTATTTT. Translation gives CASSPLAGVGTDTQYF. The chain has TRBV18 and TRBJ2-3; 10 bases agree with TRBD2. V was clipped by 3 bases and J by 3 bases; unmatched bases: 6. The CDR3 sequence is 16 residues long. The V gene's germline CDR1 is KGHSH and CDR2 LQKENI.

V and J are TRBV19 and TRBJ2-7, with 10 nucleotides matching TRBD2. The V gene's germline CDR1 is LNHDA and CDR2 SQIVND (reference sequence). V dropped 1 base and J dropped 2; count of bases not matched to a gene: 2. The CDR3 has 15 amino acids. The CDR3 spells CASSIGGTSAYEQYF. In DNA form, the CDR3 reads TGTGCCAGTAGTATAGGGGGGACTAGCGCCTACGAGCAGTACTTC.

The chain links TRBV5-4 to TRBJ2-7, with 8 bases that match TRBD1. This CDR3 is 14 amino acids long. Germline V gene sequence: CDR1 SGHNT, CDR2 YYREEE (reference sequence). Trimming cost V 3 bases and J 3 bases; bases outside gene matches: 5. The CDR3 DNA reads as TGTGCCAGCAGCTACGGACAGGGATACTACGAGCAGTACTTC. Residues: CASSYGQGYYEQYF. The full variable domain, completed using reference TRBV5-4 and TRBJ2-7, is ETGVTQSPTHLIKTRGQQVTLRCSSQSGHNTVSWYQQALGQGPQFIFQYYREEENGRGNFPPRFSGLQFPNYSSELNVNALELDDSALYLCASSYGQGYYEQYFGPGTRLTVT.

The chain joins TRBV2 to TRBJ1-2, with TRBD1 matching 9 bases. This CDR3 is 14 amino acids long. The trim removed 4 bases at V and 3 bases at J, leaving 3 bases unmatched. The V gene's germline CDR1 is SNHLY and CDR2 FYNNEI. The CDR3 is CASSARTGDYGYTF. CDR3 nucleotides: TGTGCCAGCAGTGCCCGGACAGGGGACTATGGCTACACCTTC.

CDR3 sequence: CASSEDRNNEQFF. DNA for the CDR3: TGCGCCAGCAGTGAGGACAGGAATAATGAGCAGTTCTTC. The genes are TRBV10-1 and TRBJ2-1; D is possibly TRBD1 (6 bases). Trimming took 2 bases from V and 7 from J, leaving 9 bases between them. The CDR3 is 13 residues long. CDR1 is WNHNN, CDR2 SYGVQD, per germline (reference sequence).

The chain has TRBV5-4 and TRBJ1-2; TRBD1 is a possible D gene (6 bases). Germline CDR1 reads SGHNT; CDR2 reads YYREEE (reference sequence). The CDR3 spans 14 residues. The V gene lost 4 bases and the J gene lost 0 bases, with 10 bases spanning the gap. This CDR3 reads CASSVQGANYGYTF. The CDR3 DNA reads TGTGCCAGCAGCGTACAGGGAGCTAACTATGGCTACACCTTC.

The chain employs TRBV5-4 and TRBJ1-5; TRBD1 matches at 8 bases. Germline values: CDR1 SGHNT, CDR2 YYREEE (reference sequence). V dropped 5 bases and J dropped 5; count of bases not matched to a gene: 9. The CDR3 has 15 residues. The CDR3 bases are TGTGCCAGCAGTCCTGGACAGGGCTTGGATCAGCCCCAGCATTTT. Its translation: CASSPGQGLDQPQHF.

The chain carries TRBV15 and TRBJ1-3, with D tentatively TRBD1 (5 bases). The V gene lost 1 base and the J gene lost 0 bases, with 10 bases spanning the gap. CDR3 length: 16 residues. Germline V CDR1 and CDR2: LNHNV, YYDKDF (reference sequence). The CDR3 DNA sequence: TGTGCCACCAGCAGAGGGGGCCCAAGCTCTGGAAACACCATATATTTT. Its protein product is CATSRGGPSSGNTIYF.

J is TRBJ2-3 and V is TRBV18, with D unclear. Germline lookup yields CDR1 KGHSH and CDR2 LQKENI. CDR3 length equals 14 residues. The V gene lost 2 bases and the J gene lost 0 bases, with 6 bases spanning the gap. The CDR3 sequence: CASSPSRSTDTQYF. The CDR3 DNA reads TGTGCCAGCTCACCATCGCGGAGCACAGATACGCAGTATTTT.

The genes are TRBV5-4 and TRBJ2-5; 10 bases align to TRBD1. The J call may not be correct, given that the DNA end is closer to TRBJ2-7. The CDR3 consists of 14 residues. Germline assignment: CDR1 SGHNT and CDR2 YYREEE (reference sequence). CDR3 coding DNA: TGTGCCAGCAGCGGTCGACAGGGGGCCCACGAGCAGTACTTC. It translates to CASSGRQGAHEQYF.

The chain has TRBV25-1 and TRBJ2-5; D is uncertain. The end of the DNA aligns better with TRBJ2-7, so the J call may be wrong. This CDR3 has 12 residues. Germline V gene sequence: CDR1 MGHDK, CDR2 SYGVNS. CDR3 coding DNA: TGTGCCAGCAGTGTTTTGGGCTACGAGCAGTACTTC. As protein: CASSVLGYEQYF.